This T cell receptor beta chain was recorded in a study of blood T cells in healthy people across ages. A remark on this clonotype: Its target is unknown.

Combining a sample-barcoded 5' primer with a J-beta primer mix, a second PCR ran for roughly 7 to 12 cycles. TCRdb re-called the 5' RACE reads with MiXCR, one entry per CDR3 protein. This sample has about 640,000 distinct CDR3 sequences, with around 54% found just once. The V and J ends lost 8 bases and 6 bases, in that order; junction bases with no gene match: 15. This CDR3 contains 15 residues. General observations from the study: Per million T cells, TCR beta diversity dropped roughly linearly as age increased.

The sequencing sample was made of blood. The chain links TRBV12-3 or TRBV12-4 to TRBJ1-1, with 7 bases fitting TRBD1. The TCR originated in a man in his sixties in good health. The CDR3 region has the DNA TGTGCCAGCTCGAGACAGGGTGGGGTGGGGGCTGAAGCTTTCTTT. Protein product: CASSRQGGVGAEAFF.